This T cell receptor (beta chain) was profiled in a study of a mutant IDH1 vaccine in newly diagnosed glioma. Background on the study: Treatment recipients were 62.5% male and around 40% female, and their mean age was 40.4 years. Most patients had received both radiotherapy and temozolomide, the prior options being radiotherapy, temozolomide, or both. Week 35 was assigned to visit V12, and week 47 was assigned to visit V13.

This clone was seen once. Its specificity is unknown. There are 15 residues in the CDR3. The V gene lost 1 base and the J gene lost 5 bases, with 12 bases spanning the gap. Germline CDR1 SGHRS, CDR2 YFSETQ. Data came from immunoSEQ multiplex PCR; TCRdb stores just in-frame clones and leaves some out. In the table there are tens of thousands of clones, less than 90% of which are singletons. Time point of the sample: week 35, safety follow-up. The study gave 300 ug of mutant IDH1 20-mer peptide per vaccine dose, with topical imiquimod. At weeks 1, 3, 5, 7, 11, 15, 19 and 23, patients received a vaccination, eight in all.

The sample here was PBMCs, taken from a glioma patient whose treatment included an IDH1 peptide vaccine. This TCR came from a man in his forties with glioma. The gene calls are TRBV5-1 and TRBJ2-2; TRBD2 might be the D (6 bases). The CDR3 coding sequence is TGCGCCAGCAGCTTGCCCGGGGGAGAGACCGGGGAGCTGTTTTTT. As protein: CASSLPGGETGELFF.